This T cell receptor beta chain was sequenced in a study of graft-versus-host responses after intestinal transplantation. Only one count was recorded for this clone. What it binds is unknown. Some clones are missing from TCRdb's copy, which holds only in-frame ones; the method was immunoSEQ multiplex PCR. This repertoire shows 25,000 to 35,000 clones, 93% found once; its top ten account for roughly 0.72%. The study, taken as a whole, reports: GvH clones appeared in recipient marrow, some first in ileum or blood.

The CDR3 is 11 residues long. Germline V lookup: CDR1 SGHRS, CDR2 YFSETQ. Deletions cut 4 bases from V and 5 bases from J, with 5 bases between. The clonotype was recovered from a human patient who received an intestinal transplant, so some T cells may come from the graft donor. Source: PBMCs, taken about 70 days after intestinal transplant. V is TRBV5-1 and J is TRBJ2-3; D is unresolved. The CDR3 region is CASSSLDTQYF. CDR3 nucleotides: TGCGCCAGCAGCAGTCTAGATACGCAGTATTTT.